Listed below are T cell receptor beta chains from one sample, sequenced in a study of T cell responses to AZD1222 COVID-19 vaccine. Assay used: immunoSEQ multiplex PCR; TCRdb lists only in-frame clones, some missing. In the table there are 65,000 to 75,000 clones, over 60% of which are singletons. Sequenced material: peripheral blood, taken 28 days after the second AZD1222 dose. These receptors were obtained from an adult who received the AZD1222 COVID-19 vaccine. CDR3s include the opening cysteine and the closing phenylalanine or tryptophan. Fields, in order: V gene, clone size, J gene, D gene, CDR3 protein, CDR3 DNA. D genes are given only for firm matches. Some rows have no size entry. The others give once, few or many, or a class for an expanded clone.

V: TRBV28; size: once; J: TRBJ2-2; D: TRBD2; CDR3: CASRLAGGIGELFF; DNA: TGTGCCAGTCGACTAGCGGGGGGTATCGGGGAGCTGTTTTTT
V: TRBV6-5; size: -; J: TRBJ1-2; D: -; CDR3: CASSPDSYGYTF; DNA: TGTGCCAGCAGTCCCGACAGCTATGGCTACACCTTC
V: TRBV21-1; size: -; J: TRBJ2-7; D: -; CDR3: CAPGSQKQYF; DNA: TGTGCCCCGGGCTCACAAAAGCAGTACTTC
V: TRBV5-4; size: once; J: TRBJ2-7; D: -; CDR3: CASSLVETGLHEQYF; DNA: TGTGCCAGCAGCTTGGTTGAGACAGGATTGCACGAGCAGTACTTC
V: TRBV28; size: -; J: TRBJ2-2; D: TRBD1; CDR3: CASSSMPGQGLNTGELFF; DNA: TGTGCCAGCAGTTCGATGCCCGGACAGGGCTTAAACACCGGGGAGCTGTTTTTT
V: TRBV27; size: -; J: TRBJ2-1; D: TRBD2; CDR3: CASSLWTGGPYNEQFF; DNA: TGTGCCAGCAGTTTATGGACGGGAGGGCCCTACAATGAGCAGTTCTTC
V: TRBV28; size: -; J: TRBJ2-7; D: -; CDR3: CASSLKPSWAGSTYEQYF; DNA: TGTGCCAGCAGTTTAAAGCCCTCCTGGGCGGGATCTACCTACGAGCAGTACTTC
V: TRBV28; size: -; J: TRBJ2-3; D: -; CDR3: CASSLPQGIGPDTQYF; DNA: TGTGCCAGCAGTTTACCACAGGGAATCGGCCCAGATACGCAGTATTTT
V: TRBV6-1; size: -; J: TRBJ2-2; D: -; CDR3: CASSETIDSGELFF; DNA: TGTGCCAGCAGTGAAACAATCGACAGCGGGGAGCTGTTTTTT
V: TRBV7-3; size: -; J: TRBJ2-2; D: -; CDR3: CASKWGAAGELFF; DNA: TGTGCCAGCAAGTGGGGGGCGGCCGGGGAGCTGTTTTTT
V: TRBV7-3; size: -; J: TRBJ2-7; D: TRBD1; CDR3: CASSKKTGVPYEQYF; DNA: TGTGCCAGCAGCAAAAAAACAGGGGTACCCTACGAGCAGTACTTC
V: TRBV2; size: -; J: TRBJ2-7; D: -; CDR3: CASSTTVSYEQYF; DNA: TGTGCCAGCAGTACAACTGTTTCCTACGAGCAGTACTTC
V: TRBV4-1; size: -; J: TRBJ1-4; D: -; CDR3: CASTPSLIITNEKLFF; DNA: TGCGCCAGCACCCCTTCATTGATTATCACTAATGAAAAACTGTTTTTT